This passage covers 30 T cell receptor beta chains from one sample sequenced in a study of human T cells and chemical hapten exposure. Described time point: patch test 3, about 24 weeks after DPC sensitization. Treatment noted: therapeutic diphenylcyclopropenone sensitization with weekly scalp DPC. TCRdb re-analysed the RACE reads in MiXCR, keeping a single row per CDR3 protein. Among 210,000 or so distinct CDR3 sequences listed, around 23% were seen once. The input for sequencing was whole blood, taken in connection with sensitization to the hapten diphenylcyclopropenone (DPC). These receptors came from a woman aged 40 to 50 with alopecia areata. Some clones in this sample may be carry-over from other donors' samples.

This clonotype was seen a few times. J is TRBJ2-2 and V is TRBV9, with a weak D call TRBD2 (6 bases). The CDR3 extends over 16 amino acids. Germline CDR1 reads SGDLS; CDR2 reads YYNGEE. The V end was cut by 2 bases, the J end by 0 bases, with 11 bases between. CDR3 nucleotide sequence: TGTGCCAGCAGCGTCCGGGACTTTACGAACACCGGGGAGCTGTTTTTT. This encodes CASSVRDFTNTGELFF.

Regarding this clonotype: Its ends do not fully match the called genes, so a read error is possible. The CDR3 DNA is TGTGCTAGCAGCTTAGTTACAGGGGGCGCAGAGACCCAGTACTTC. Amino acids: CASSLVTGGAETQYF. The J gene is TRBJ2-5, the V gene TRBV7-7, with TRBD1 identical over 9 bases. The germline CDR1 and CDR2 sequences are SSHAT and FNYEAQ (reference sequence). This CDR3 has 15 residues.

The CDR3 is CSVRGGNQPQHF. CDR3 bases: TGCAGTGTTCGGGGGGGAAATCAGCCCCAGCATTTT. The chain carries TRBV20-1 and TRBJ1-5, with TRBD1 as a possible D gene (5 bases). The CDR3 runs to 12 residues. V lost 7 bases and J 4 bases, leaving 11 bases between the germline ends. The V gene's germline CDR1 is DFQATT and CDR2 SNEGSKA (reference sequence).

This clonotype showed up just a few times. This sequence joins TRBV12-3 or TRBV12-4 and TRBJ1-6; D gene ambiguous. The CDR3 has 12 residues. Trimming removed 3 bases from V and 10 bases from J, with 7 bases in between. The CDR3 DNA reads as TGTGCCAGCAGTTTCCCACCATCACCCCTCCACTTT. Its protein is CASSFPPSPLHF.

The chain uses TRBV7-9 and TRBJ1-2; D is undetermined. Per germline, CDR1 SEHNR and CDR2 FQNEAQ (reference sequence). V was shortened by 2 bases and J by 2 bases, with 9 bases between the two germline ends. The CDR3 has 14 residues. The CDR3 spells CASSLSGNNYGYTF. The CDR3 DNA reads as TGTGCCAGCAGCTTATCTGGGAACAACTATGGCTACACCTTC.

The chain is built from TRBV12-3 or TRBV12-4 and TRBJ1-1; D may be TRBD1 (5 bases). Trimming cost V 7 bases and J 1 base, with 10 bases left between them. The CDR3 is made up of 13 amino acids. CDR3 in DNA: TGTGCCAGCAAGACGACAGAGAACACTGAAGCTTTCTTT. Amino acids: CASKTTENTEAFF.

The rearrangement joins TRBV5-6 to TRBJ1-6, with 10 bases lining up with TRBD1. The CDR3 sequence is 14 residues long. V was clipped by 6 bases and J by 10 bases; unmatched bases: 7. Germline lookup yields CDR1 SGHDT and CDR2 YYEEEE. The CDR3 DNA sequence: TGTGCCAGCACCACGGACAGGGGGAGATCACCCCTCCACTTT. Its protein product is CASTTDRGRSPLHF.

V and J are TRBV20-1 and TRBJ2-3; D might be TRBD1 or TRBD2, each matching 6 bases. The CDR3 has 15 amino acids. Trimming stripped 7 bases from V and 6 bases from J, with 23 bases between. Looked up from germline, CDR1 is DFQATT and CDR2 is SNEGSKA (reference sequence). This chain's CDR3 is CSVRRDTRRTDTQYF. The CDR3 DNA sequence: TGCAGTGTCCGGAGGGACACGCGGAGAACGGATACGCAGTATTTT.

The chain joins TRBV6-2 or TRBV6-3 to TRBJ2-1; D may be TRBD1 (6 bases). Germline CDR1 reads MNHEY; CDR2 reads SVGEGT. The V gene lost 5 bases and the J gene lost 8 bases, with 19 bases spanning the gap. The CDR3 length is 15 residues. Here the CDR3 DNA reads TGTGCCAGCAGTCGAGTTAGGTTGGGGGCCTATGAGCAGTTCTTC. It encodes CASSRVRLGAYEQFF.

This clonotype has a handful of counts. This sequence joins TRBV29-1 and TRBJ2-5; D unclear. The CDR3 consists of 11 residues. V was pared by 4 bases and J by 2 bases, with 5 bases between. Germline-derived CDR1 and CDR2 are SQVTM and ANQGSEA. CDR3 nucleotides: TGCAGCGTTGGGCCTCAAGAGACCCAGTACTTC. Translation gives CSVGPQETQYF.

This sequence joins TRBV7-2 and TRBJ2-3; no clear D gene. V gave up 5 bases and J gave up 0 bases, with 12 bases separating them. There are 15 residues in the CDR3. Germline CDR1 reads SGHTA; CDR2 reads FQGNSA. This CDR3 is CASSNQRTSTDTQYF. The DNA of the CDR3 is TGTGCCAGCAGCAATCAAAGAACTAGCACAGATACGCAGTATTTT. Variable domain in full (rest from reference TRBV7-2 and TRBJ2-3): GAGVSQSPSNKVTEKGKDVELRCDPISGHTALYWYRQSLGQGLEFLIYFQGNSAPDKSGLPSDRFSAERTGGSVSTLTIQRTQQEDSAVYLCASSNQRTSTDTQYFGPGTRLTVL.

This clonotype was observed many times. The V gene is TRBV29-1, the J gene TRBJ2-2; maybe TRBD1 (5 bases). Per the germline V gene, CDR1 is SQVTM and CDR2 is ANQGSEA. The CDR3 covers 15 residues. The V and J ends lost 4 bases and 1 base respectively, with 13 bases between them. The DNA for the CDR3 is TGCAGCGTTGTGTTATCCAGGGAGAACACCGGGGAGCTGTTTTTT. It is translated as CSVVLSRENTGELFF.

The V and J genes are TRBV24-1 and TRBJ2-5, with 8 bases matching TRBD2. This CDR3 has 14 residues. J was trimmed by 5 bases and V by 6 bases; bases with no gene match: 7. Germline CDR1 KGHDR, CDR2 SFDVKD. The CDR3 region has the DNA TGTGCCACCAGTCTAGCGGGCGCCGGGGAGACCCAGTACTTC. Its translation is CATSLAGAGETQYF.

The chain uses TRBV28 and TRBJ2-7, with D maybe TRBD2 (6 bases). The V end lost 2 bases, the J end lost 3 bases, and 14 bases lay between the germline ends. The length of the CDR3 is 15 residues. CDR1 is MDHEN and CDR2 is SYDVKM in the germline V gene. The CDR3 DNA is TGTGCCAGCAGTTTAGGTTGGGGAGGAGTCTACGAGCAGTACTTC. Its translation: CASSLGWGGVYEQYF. Combining the CDR3 with reference TRBV28 and TRBJ2-7 gives the whole variable domain DVKVTQSSRYLVKRTGEKVFLECVQDMDHENMFWYRQDPGLGLRLIYFSYDVKMKEKGDIPEGYSVSREKKERFSLILESASTNQTSMYLCASSLGWGGVYEQYFGPGTRLTVT.

In DNA, the CDR3 is TGCGCCAGCAGCTCTCAGGGAACTGGAAACACCATATATTTT. Its translation is CASSSQGTGNTIYF. The chain couples TRBV5-1 to TRBJ1-3, with a tentative D call TRBD1 (5 bases). This CDR3 has 14 residues. Germline V gene sequence: CDR1 SGHRS, CDR2 YFSETQ. V dropped 3 bases and J dropped 2 bases, with 9 bases sitting between them.

In its sample, this clonotype was seen a few times. The CDR3 spells CASSPGLAGGFF. The CDR3 region has the DNA TGTGCCAGCAGCCCCGGGCTAGCGGGAGGGTTCTTC. V gene TRBV7-2 combines with J gene TRBJ2-1; TRBD2 matches 11 bases. Unmatched junction bases numbered 6, after V lost 5 bases and J lost 15 bases. The germline gives CDR1 SGHTA, CDR2 FQGNSA. This CDR3 is 12 amino acids long.

This clonotype was seen a handful of times. The chain uses TRBV20-1 and TRBJ1-2; 10 bases fit TRBD1. Germline V gene lookup returns CDR1 DFQATT and CDR2 SNEGSKA (reference sequence). The length of the CDR3 is 12 residues. V was clipped by 8 bases and J by 7 bases; unmatched bases: 7. CDR3 region: CSHTDRGSGYTF. The CDR3 DNA reads TGCAGTCATACGGACAGGGGGTCTGGCTACACCTTC.

The chain couples TRBV12-3 or TRBV12-4 to TRBJ2-6; TRBD2 might be the D (5 bases). Between the trimmed V and J ends, which lost 6 bases and 3 bases, there was a span of 15 bases. This CDR3 is built from 16 residues. CDR3 sequence (DNA): TGTGCCAGCAGGACGCGAGGGCGCGGTGGGGCCAACGTCCTGACTTTC. It is translated as CASRTRGRGGANVLTF.

This clonotype came up once. Its ends do not fully match the called genes, so a read error is possible. This CDR3 reads CASSGEGNQPQHF. The DNA for the CDR3 is TGCGCCAGCAGCGGGGAGGGCAATCAGCCCCAACATTTT. J is TRBJ1-5 and V is TRBV4-1; D unclear. The length of the CDR3 is 13 residues. Germline CDR1 and CDR2: MGHRA and YSYEKL.

The rearrangement links TRBV25-1 to TRBJ1-2, with D uncertain. In germline, CDR1 is MGHDK, CDR2 SYGVNS. V was pared by 7 bases and J by 5 bases, with 8 bases between. This CDR3 contains 11 residues. CDR3 nucleotide sequence: TGTGCCAGCATGACGATGTATGGCTACACCTTC. Protein product: CASMTMYGYTF.

Only a few counts were recorded for this clonotype. The V call is TRBV29-1, the J call TRBJ2-1; D gene ambiguous. The germline V and J ends were trimmed by 6 bases and 0 bases, with 12 bases remaining between them. The CDR3 sequence is 14 residues long. Germline CDR1 and CDR2: SQVTM and ANQGSEA. In DNA, the CDR3 is TGCAGCGTACAGAGCTGGAGCTCCTACAATGAGCAGTTCTTC. The encoded protein is CSVQSWSSYNEQFF.

This clonotype was recorded a few times. J is TRBJ1-4 and V is TRBV4-1, with 7 bases lining up with TRBD1. J lost 8 bases, V lost 1 base, and 4 bases had no gene match. The CDR3 runs to 14 residues. Per the germline V gene, CDR1 is MGHRA and CDR2 is YSYEKL. CDR3: CASSQGQGGEKLFF. CDR3 coding DNA: TGCGCCAGCAGCCAAGGACAGGGAGGGGAAAAACTGTTTTTT.

This clonotype has just a few counts. This rearrangement joins TRBV6-5 to TRBJ2-2; D tentatively fits TRBD1 or TRBD2 (5 bases each). With 6 bases removed from V and 2 bases from J, the gap between germline ends came to 13 bases. The CDR3 loop spans 15 amino acids. Germline V gene data show CDR1 as MNHEY and CDR2 as SVGAGI. The CDR3 region has the DNA TGTGCCAGCAGCTCCGGGACCGTTAACACCGGGGAGCTGTTTTTT. Translation: CASSSGTVNTGELFF.

This clonotype has a handful of counts. CDR3 amino acids: CASSQQQETQYF. The CDR3 nucleotides read TGTGCCAGCAGCCAACAGCAAGAGACCCAGTACTTC. The chain is built from TRBV5-6 and TRBJ2-5, with D hard to call. Germline values: CDR1 SGHDT, CDR2 YYEEEE. This CDR3 is 12 amino acids long. V lost 4 bases to trimming and J lost 2 bases, with 6 bases between them.

The V and J genes are TRBV10-1 and TRBJ2-3; 10 positions match TRBD2. Germline V CDR1 and CDR2: WNHNN, SYGVQD (reference sequence). This CDR3 has 18 amino acids. Trimming took 7 bases from V and 0 from J; bases not matched to a gene: 13. CDR3 in amino acids: CASTGTIAGGSSTDTQYF. CDR3 DNA sequence: TGCGCCAGCACGGGGACAATAGCGGGAGGATCGAGCACAGATACGCAGTATTTT.

Only a few counts were recorded for this clonotype. V gene TRBV29-1 combines with J gene TRBJ2-3; possible D gene TRBD2, 6 bases. The CDR3 spans 13 residues. Trimming shortened V by 6 bases and J by 2 bases, and 12 bases separated the two germline ends. The germline V gene has CDR1 SQVTM and CDR2 ANQGSEA. CDR3 residues: CSVPGLLTDTQYF. The CDR3 nucleotides read TGCAGCGTGCCGGGACTCCTCACAGATACGCAGTATTTT.

This clonotype was picked up many times. This chain joins TRBV13 and TRBJ2-1; tentative D call: TRBD2 (6 bases). V was clipped by 4 bases and J by 9 bases, with 10 bases between them. Per the germline V gene, CDR1 is PRHDT and CDR2 is FYEKMQ (reference sequence). The CDR3 consists of 12 residues. The CDR3 sequence: CASSWAGSEQFF. CDR3 coding DNA: TGTGCCAGCAGCTGGGCCGGGAGTGAGCAGTTCTTC. Variable domain in full (rest from reference TRBV13 and TRBJ2-1): AAGVIQSPRHLIKEKRETATLKCYPIPRHDTVYWYQQGPGQDPQFLISFYEKMQSDKGSIPDRFSAQQFSDYHSELNMSSLELGDSALYFCASSWAGSEQFFGPGTRLTVL.

This rearrangement joins TRBV5-6 to TRBJ1-4; unclear D gene. Germline V lookup: CDR1 SGHDT, CDR2 YYEEEE. The CDR3 is made up of 14 amino acids. Deletions cut 1 base from V and 5 bases from J, with 9 bases between. As DNA, the CDR3 is TGTGCCAGCAGCTTGAATGGAGGAAATGAAAAACTGTTTTTT. Protein: CASSLNGGNEKLFF.

This sequence joins TRBV24-1 and TRBJ2-7; 10 bases fit TRBD1. The V segment lost 9 bases and the J segment 6 bases; nucleotides outside the gene matches: 7. Per germline, CDR1 KGHDR and CDR2 SFDVKD. The CDR3 loop spans 13 amino acids. CDR3 sequence (DNA): TGTGCCACCCGACCTGGACAGGGGGGCGAGCAGTACTTC. It encodes CATRPGQGGEQYF.

This clonotype occurred a few times. The rearrangement links TRBV4-2 to TRBJ1-1; D unclear. V lost 0 bases and J 0 bases, leaving 5 bases between the germline ends. This CDR3 comprises 14 residues. Germline assignment: CDR1 LGHNA and CDR2 YNFKEQ. This chain's CDR3 is CASSQEALNTEAFF. DNA of the CDR3: TGTGCCAGCAGCCAAGAAGCTCTGAACACTGAAGCTTTCTTT.